What follows describes a single TCR beta chain. This sample is part of a study of T cells in Graves' hyperthyroidism and ophthalmopathy. Using RNA transcripts as the source, TCR beta CDR3 regions were amplified. HTBI primers drove first-round RT-PCR of the TCR CDR3. TCRdb called the multiplex PCR reads again in MiXCR, with one record for every CDR3 protein. The sample includes under 300,000 distinct CDR3 sequences, 10% to 15% seen only once; the top ten take almost 8%. The sample comprised blood. The clonotype was recovered from a woman aged 25 to 39 with Graves' hyperthyroidism that later progressed to Graves' ophthalmopathy.

The CDR3 reads CASSQTGIDQPQHF. CDR3 sequence (DNA): TGTGCCAGCAGCCAGACAGGGATAGATCAGCCCCAGCATTTT. This chain connects TRBV14 to TRBJ1-5; 7 nucleotides agree with TRBD1. CDR3 length: 14 residues. The germline V gene has CDR1 SGHDN and CDR2 FVKESK. With V trimmed by 3 bases and J by 5 bases, 4 bases remained unmatched.